The 8 T cell receptor beta chains below all came from one sample that was sequenced in a study of blood T cell repertoires in COVID-19. Sequencing used immunoSEQ multiplex PCR; TCRdb keeps in-frame clones, though not all of them. Counted here are 150,000 to 200,000 clones, roughly 90% occurring once; the ten biggest clones make up nearly 5%. The sequenced sample consisted of peripheral blood. The receptors come from a man aged 25-45 years with COVID-19, enrolled during active disease.

This clone was seen a single time. The chain couples TRBV4-3 to TRBJ2-3; 11 nucleotides line up with TRBD2. Per germline, CDR1 LGHNA and CDR2 YSLEER. V lost 2 bases, J lost 2 bases, and 15 bases stayed unmatched. The CDR3 has 20 residues. CDR3 DNA sequence: TGCGCCAGCAGCCAACTTTTTGTAGCGGGGGGGCCCCTAATCACAGATACGCAGTATTTT. It translates to CASSQLFVAGGPLITDTQYF.

The chain joins TRBV29-1 to TRBJ1-2; D may be TRBD1 (6 bases). The CDR3 sequence is 13 residues long. The ends were cut back, 7 bases at V and 2 bases at J, with 14 bases in the middle. CDR1 and CDR2 (germline): SQVTM, ANQGSEA. The CDR3 DNA reads TGCAGCGACATCGGACAGACGAACTATGGCTACACCTTC. Its protein product is CSDIGQTNYGYTF.

This clone was seen a single time. The rearrangement uses TRBV11-2 and TRBJ1-2; D call uncertain. V was pared by 1 base and J by 14 bases, with 14 bases between. The CDR3 has 12 amino acids. Germline V gives CDR1 SGHAT, CDR2 FQNNGV. The DNA of the CDR3 is TGTGCCAGCAGCTTAGTGGAGGGCCTTTGGACCTTC. This codes for CASSLVEGLWTF.

The chain couples TRBV7-9 to TRBJ2-7; no clear D gene. This CDR3 spans 13 amino acids. Trimming took 2 bases from V and 0 from J, leaving 5 bases between them. CDR1 SEHNR and CDR2 FQNEAQ come from the germline V gene (reference sequence). The DNA of the CDR3 is TGTGCCAGCAGCTTACTACCCTCCTACGAGCAGTACTTC. Translating gives CASSLLPSYEQYF. The variable domain in full, with the rest retrieved from reference TRBV7-9 and TRBJ2-7, is DTGVSQNPRHKITKRGQNVTFRCDPISEHNRLYWYRQTLGQGPEFLTYFQNEAQLEKSRLLSDRFSAERPKGSFSTLEIQRTEQGDSAMYLCASSLLPSYEQYFGPGTRLTVT.

This clone has a single count. The chain joins TRBV25-1 to TRBJ2-1; D not certain. Germline CDR1 is MGHDK and CDR2 is SYGVNS. V lost 3 bases and J lost 5, with 17 bases in between. This CDR3 has 16 amino acids. DNA for the CDR3: TGTGCCAGCAGTGAGAATTATATGAAACGGGACAATGAGCAGTTCTTC. It codes for CASSENYMKRDNEQFF.

The chain employs TRBV6-2 or TRBV6-3 and TRBJ2-7, with 8 positions matching TRBD2. This CDR3 region has 16 residues. Germline trimming cut 0 bases from V and 3 bases from J; bases unmatched to any gene: 7. Germline CDR1 MNHEY, CDR2 SVGEGT. CDR3 loop: CASSYSSGTRDYEQYF. CDR3 in DNA: TGTGCCAGCAGTTACTCGTCCGGGACTAGGGACTACGAGCAGTACTTC.

This chain connects TRBV28 to TRBJ2-1; 8 bases match TRBD2. The length of the CDR3 is 14 residues. J lost 7 bases, V lost 8 bases, and 10 bases had no gene match. Germline assignment: CDR1 MDHEN and CDR2 SYDVKM. The CDR3 loop reads CASQRESVGNEQFF. In DNA form, the CDR3 reads TGTGCCAGCCAGCGGGAGAGTGTAGGGAATGAGCAGTTCTTC.

The chain uses TRBV7-9 and TRBJ1-1; D remains unclear. The CDR3 loop spans 17 amino acids. Germline V lookup: CDR1 SEHNR, CDR2 FQNEAQ (reference sequence). V lost 1 base and J 0 bases, leaving 15 bases between the germline ends. The CDR3 DNA follows: TGTGCCAGCAGCTTAGTTTATAGAACAGCCCTGAACACTGAAGCTTTCTTT. Its translation: CASSLVYRTALNTEAFF.